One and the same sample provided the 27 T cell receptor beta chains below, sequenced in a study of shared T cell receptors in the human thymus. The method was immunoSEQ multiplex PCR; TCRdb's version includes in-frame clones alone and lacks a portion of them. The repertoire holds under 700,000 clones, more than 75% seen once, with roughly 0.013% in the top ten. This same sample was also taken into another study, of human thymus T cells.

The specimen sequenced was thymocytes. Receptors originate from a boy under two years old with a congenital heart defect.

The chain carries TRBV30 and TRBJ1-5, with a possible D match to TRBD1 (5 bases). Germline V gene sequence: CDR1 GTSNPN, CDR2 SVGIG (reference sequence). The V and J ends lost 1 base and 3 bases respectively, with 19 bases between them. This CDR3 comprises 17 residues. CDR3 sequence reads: CAWSADRGPGTNQPQHF. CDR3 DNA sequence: TGTGCCTGGAGTGCCGATAGGGGCCCAGGCACCAATCAGCCCCAGCATTTT.

The CDR3 spells CATSRVGGGRSNQPQHF. The CDR3 region has the DNA TGTGCCACCAGCAGAGTTGGGGGGGGCAGAAGCAATCAGCCCCAGCATTTT. This chain joins TRBV15 and TRBJ1-5; D possibly corresponds to TRBD1 (6 bases). The ends were cut back, 1 base at V and 1 base at J, with 14 bases in the middle. Germline values: CDR1 LNHNV, CDR2 YYDKDF (reference sequence). CDR3 length: 17 residues. The full variable domain, in which reference TRBV15 and TRBJ1-5 provide the parts outside the CDR3, is DAMVIQNPRYQVTQFGKPVTLSCSQTLNHNVMYWYQQKSSQAPKLLFHYYDKDFNNEADTPDNFQSRRPNTSFCFLDIRSPGLGDTAMYLCATSRVGGGRSNQPQHFGDGTRLSIL.

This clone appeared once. In nucleotides, the CDR3 is TGCGCCAGCAGGGGAGGTCTCGGTGTGGGGAACACTGAAGCTTTCTTT. Residues: CASRGGLGVGNTEAFF. The genes are TRBV10-2 and TRBJ1-1, with no clear D. V dropped 6 bases and J dropped 1 base, with 18 bases sitting between them. Germline CDR1 WSHSY, CDR2 SAAADI. This CDR3 region has 16 residues.

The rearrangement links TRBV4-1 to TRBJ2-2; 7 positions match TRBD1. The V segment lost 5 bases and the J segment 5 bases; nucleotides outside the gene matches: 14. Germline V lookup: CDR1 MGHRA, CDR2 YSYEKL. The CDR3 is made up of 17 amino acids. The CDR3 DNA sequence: TGCGCCAGCAGCTTCCTGGACAGGTATCCCCAGACCGGGGAGCTGTTTTTT. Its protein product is CASSFLDRYPQTGELFF.

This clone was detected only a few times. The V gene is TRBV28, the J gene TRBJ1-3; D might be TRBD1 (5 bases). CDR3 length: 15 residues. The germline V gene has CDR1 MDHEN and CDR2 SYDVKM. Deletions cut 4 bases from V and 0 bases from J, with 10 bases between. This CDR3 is CASSSPDISGNTIYF. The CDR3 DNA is TGTGCCAGCAGTTCCCCGGACATCTCTGGAAACACCATATATTTT.

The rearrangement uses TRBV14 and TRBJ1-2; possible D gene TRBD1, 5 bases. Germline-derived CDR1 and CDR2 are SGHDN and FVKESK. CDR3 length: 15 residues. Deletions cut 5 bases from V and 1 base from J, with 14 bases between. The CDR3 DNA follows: TGTGCCAGCAGCTACGTGCAGGGAAATAACTATGGCTACACCTTC. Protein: CASSYVQGNNYGYTF.

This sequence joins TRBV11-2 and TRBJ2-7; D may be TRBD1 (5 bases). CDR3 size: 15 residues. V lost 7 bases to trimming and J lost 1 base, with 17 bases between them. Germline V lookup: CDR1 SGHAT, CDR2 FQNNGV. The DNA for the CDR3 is TGTGCCAGCACCCTGGGAACAGGCCTATCCTACGAGCAGTACTTC. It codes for CASTLGTGLSYEQYF.

CDR3 loop: CASSLGPLGLAVSYNEQFF. Written as DNA, the CDR3 is TGTGCCAGCAGCTTGGGCCCGCTTGGACTAGCGGTTTCCTACAATGAGCAGTTCTTC. The chain has TRBV5-5 and TRBJ2-1, with TRBD2 matching 10 bases. CDR3 length: 19 residues. J lost 1 base, V lost 0 bases, and 10 bases had no gene match. Germline V lookup: CDR1 SGHKS, CDR2 YYEKEE (reference sequence).

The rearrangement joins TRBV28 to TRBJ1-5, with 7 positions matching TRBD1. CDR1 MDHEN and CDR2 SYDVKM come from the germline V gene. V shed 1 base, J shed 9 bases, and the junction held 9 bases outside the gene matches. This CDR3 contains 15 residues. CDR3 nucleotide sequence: TGTGCCAGCAGTTTATATTCAGGGGGTGGGATGCCCCAGCATTTT. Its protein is CASSLYSGGGMPQHF.

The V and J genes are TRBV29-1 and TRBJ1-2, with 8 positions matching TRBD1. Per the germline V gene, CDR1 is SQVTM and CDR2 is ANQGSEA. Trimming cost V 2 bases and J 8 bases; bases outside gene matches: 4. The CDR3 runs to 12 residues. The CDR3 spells CSVEQGARGYTF. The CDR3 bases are TGCAGCGTTGAACAGGGGGCGAGGGGCTACACCTTC.

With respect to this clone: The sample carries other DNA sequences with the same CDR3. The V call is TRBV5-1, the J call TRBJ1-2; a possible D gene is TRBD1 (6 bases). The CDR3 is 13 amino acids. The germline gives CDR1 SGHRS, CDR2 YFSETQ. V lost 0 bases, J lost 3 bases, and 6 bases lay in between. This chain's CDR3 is CASSLGQDYGYTF. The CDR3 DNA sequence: TGCGCCAGCAGCTTGGGACAGGACTATGGCTACACCTTC.

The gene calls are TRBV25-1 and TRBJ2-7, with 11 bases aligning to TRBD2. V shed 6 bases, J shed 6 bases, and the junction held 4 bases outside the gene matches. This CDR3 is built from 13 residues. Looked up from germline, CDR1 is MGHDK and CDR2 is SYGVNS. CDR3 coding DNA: TGTGCCAGCAGGAGACTAGCGGGAAGCGAGCAGTACTTC. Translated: CASRRLAGSEQYF.

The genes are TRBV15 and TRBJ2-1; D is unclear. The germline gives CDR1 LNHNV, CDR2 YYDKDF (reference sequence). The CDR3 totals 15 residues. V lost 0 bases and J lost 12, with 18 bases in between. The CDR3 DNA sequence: TGTGCCACCAGCAGAGATCTGACAAAAGCCCGATCGCAGTTCTTC. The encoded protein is CATSRDLTKARSQFF.

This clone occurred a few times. The CDR3 protein is CASSQDGQGEAFF. The CDR3 region has the DNA TGCGCCAGCAGCCAAGATGGACAGGGAGAAGCTTTCTTT. This chain uses TRBV4-3 with TRBJ1-1; 8 positions agree with TRBD1. The CDR3 runs 13 residues. The V gene's germline CDR1 is LGHNA and CDR2 YSLEER. Unmatched junction bases numbered 2, after V lost 0 bases and J lost 8 bases.

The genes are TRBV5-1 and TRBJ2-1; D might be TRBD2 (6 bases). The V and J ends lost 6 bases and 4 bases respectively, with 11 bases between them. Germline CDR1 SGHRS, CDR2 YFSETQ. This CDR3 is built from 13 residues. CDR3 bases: TGCGCCAGCATTGATAGCGGATACAATGAGCAGTTCTTC. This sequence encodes CASIDSGYNEQFF.

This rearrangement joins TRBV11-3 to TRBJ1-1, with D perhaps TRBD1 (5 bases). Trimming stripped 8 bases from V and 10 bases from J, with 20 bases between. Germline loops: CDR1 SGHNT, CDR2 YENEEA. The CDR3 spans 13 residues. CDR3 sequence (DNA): TGTGCCAGCTGTGGGAGGGGTACGGGGGTAGCTTTCTTT. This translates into CASCGRGTGVAFF.

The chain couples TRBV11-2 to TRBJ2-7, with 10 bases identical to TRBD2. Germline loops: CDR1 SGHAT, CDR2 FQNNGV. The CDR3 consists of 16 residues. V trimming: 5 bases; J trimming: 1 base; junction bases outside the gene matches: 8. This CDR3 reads CASSANPGLASYEQYF. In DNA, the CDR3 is TGTGCCAGCAGCGCGAACCCGGGACTAGCGTCCTACGAGCAGTACTTC.

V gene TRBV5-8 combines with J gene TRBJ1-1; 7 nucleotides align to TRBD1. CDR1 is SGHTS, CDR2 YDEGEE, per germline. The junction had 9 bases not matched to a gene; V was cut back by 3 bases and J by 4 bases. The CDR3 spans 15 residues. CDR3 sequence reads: CASSWKRQGTTEAFF. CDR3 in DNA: TGTGCCAGCAGCTGGAAAAGACAGGGAACCACTGAAGCTTTCTTT.

The CDR3 reads CASSQETTNYGYTF. As DNA, the CDR3 is TGCGCCAGCAGCCAAGAGACAACTAACTATGGCTACACCTTC. The gene calls are TRBV4-3 and TRBJ1-2; D remains unclear. Between the trimmed V and J ends, which lost 0 bases and 0 bases, there was a span of 5 bases. Germline CDR1 reads LGHNA; CDR2 reads YSLEER. CDR3 length equals 14 residues.

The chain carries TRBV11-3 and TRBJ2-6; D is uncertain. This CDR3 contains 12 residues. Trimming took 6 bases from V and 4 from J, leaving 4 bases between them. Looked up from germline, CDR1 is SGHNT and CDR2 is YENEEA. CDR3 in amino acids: CASSIGANVLTF. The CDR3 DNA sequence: TGTGCCAGCAGTATCGGGGCCAACGTCCTGACTTTC.

CDR3 region: CASSPHLGGTGLSGANVLTF. The CDR3 DNA is TGTGCCAGCAGTCCCCACCTAGGGGGGACAGGGCTTTCTGGGGCCAACGTCCTGACTTTC. The J gene is TRBJ2-6, the V gene TRBV27; TRBD1 matches at 9 bases. CDR1 is MNHEY, CDR2 SMNVEV, per germline (reference sequence). This CDR3 contains 20 residues. The ends lost 5 bases at V and 1 base at J; junction bases unmatched: 15. The full variable domain, rest sourced from reference TRBV27 and TRBJ2-6, is EAQVTQNPRYLITVTGKKLTVTCSQNMNHEYMSWYRQDPGLGLRQIYYSMNVEVTDKGDVPEGYKVSRKEKRNFPLILESPSPNQTSLYFCASSPHLGGTGLSGANVLTFGAGSRLTVL.

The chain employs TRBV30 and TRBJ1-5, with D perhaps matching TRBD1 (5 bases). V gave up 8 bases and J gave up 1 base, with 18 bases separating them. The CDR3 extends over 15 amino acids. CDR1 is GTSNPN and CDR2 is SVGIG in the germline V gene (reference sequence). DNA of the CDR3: TGTGCCCTGACCGGGGCGGGGATGAGCAATCAGCCCCAGCATTTT. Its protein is CALTGAGMSNQPQHF.

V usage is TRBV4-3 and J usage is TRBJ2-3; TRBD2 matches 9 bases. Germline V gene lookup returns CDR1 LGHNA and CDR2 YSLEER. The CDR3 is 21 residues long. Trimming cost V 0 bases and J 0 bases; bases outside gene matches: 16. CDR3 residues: CASSQDLGLAGPTPSTDTQYF. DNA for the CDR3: TGCGCCAGCAGCCAAGATCTAGGCCTAGCGGGGCCCACCCCTAGCACAGATACGCAGTATTTT.

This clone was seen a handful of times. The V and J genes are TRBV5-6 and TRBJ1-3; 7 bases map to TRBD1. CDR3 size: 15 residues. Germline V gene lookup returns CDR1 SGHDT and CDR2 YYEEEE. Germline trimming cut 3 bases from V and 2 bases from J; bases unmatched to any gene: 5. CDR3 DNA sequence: TGTGCCAGCAGCTCAGAGGGGGCCCCTGGAAACACCATATATTTT. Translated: CASSSEGAPGNTIYF.

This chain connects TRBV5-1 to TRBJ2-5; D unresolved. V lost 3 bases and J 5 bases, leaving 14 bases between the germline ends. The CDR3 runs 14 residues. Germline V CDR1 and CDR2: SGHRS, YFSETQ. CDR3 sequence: CASSSAPNIETQYF. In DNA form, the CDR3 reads TGCGCCAGCAGCTCCGCCCCTAATATTGAGACCCAGTACTTC.

The CDR3 region is CASSLPGTKNEQFF. CDR3 DNA: TGTGCCAGCAGTTTACCCGGGACTAAGAATGAGCAGTTCTTC. The chain combines TRBV27 with TRBJ2-1, with 7 positions matching TRBD2. Per the germline V gene, CDR1 is MNHEY and CDR2 is SMNVEV (reference sequence). V was clipped by 2 bases and J by 7 bases; unmatched bases: 5. This CDR3 contains 14 residues.

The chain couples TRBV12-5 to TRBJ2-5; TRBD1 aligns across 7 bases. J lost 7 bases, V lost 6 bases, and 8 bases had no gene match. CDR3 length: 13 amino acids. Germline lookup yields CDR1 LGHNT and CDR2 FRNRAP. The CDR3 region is CASGPGTVATQYF. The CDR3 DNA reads TGTGCTAGTGGCCCCGGGACAGTGGCGACCCAGTACTTC.